This TCR beta chain was sequenced in a study of shared clonotypes between healthy human individuals. Overall study context: Donors had three CD4 naive, three CD4 memory, two CD8 naive and one CD8 memory plate apiece.

The count of this clone is one. Its specificity is not known. The study, taken as a whole, reports: Naive CD4 clonotypes were shared across several donors at around 5.4%.

This CDR3 has 14 amino acids. Between the trimmed V and J ends, which lost 5 bases and 0 bases, there was a span of 11 bases. From germline, CDR1 is GTSNPN and CDR2 SVGIG (reference sequence). The assay ran at deep level. Data came from immunoSEQ multiplex PCR; TCRdb stores just in-frame clones and leaves some out. There are some 1.5 million clones in the sample; around 98% occur only once, and roughly 0.4% lies in the top ten. Those who donated were healthy HIV-negative adults, with no recent acute infections or vaccinations reported. The specimen was naive CD4+ T cells sorted from blood. Specified subset: CD45RA+ positively selected. The V call is TRBV30, the J call TRBJ1-5, with D perhaps TRBD1 (5 bases). The clonotype comes from a man aged 25 to 45 in good health. CDR3 coding DNA: TGTGCCTGGGGGACGGACTATAGCAATCAGCCCCAGCATTTT. Translation: CAWGTDYSNQPQHF.